The 28 T cell receptor beta chains reported below all come from one sample, sequenced in a study of shared clonotypes between healthy human individuals. As defined, naive CD8 cells were CD45RO-negative and positively selected for CCR7, with terminally differentiated effector memory CD45RA+ cells excluded. Profiling relied on immunoSEQ multiplex PCR, and the TCRdb table lists in-frame clones only, not all of them. This table has approximately 2,000,000 clones, around 93% appearing once. Sequencing was performed on naive CD8+ T cells from PBMCs. The source of these receptors is a man aged 18 to 29 in good health. Some clones in this sample may be carry-over from other donors' samples.

This chain joins TRBV28 and TRBJ2-7; TRBD2 might be the D (5 bases). V gave up 7 bases and J gave up 0 bases, with 22 bases separating them. There are 17 residues in the CDR3. Germline V gives CDR1 MDHEN, CDR2 SYDVKM. The CDR3 loop is CASTSRAEREFSYEQYF. CDR3 coding DNA: TGTGCCAGCACCTCCCGAGCCGAGAGGGAGTTCTCCTACGAGCAGTACTTC. Complete variable domain (other parts from reference TRBV28 and TRBJ2-7): DVKVTQSSRYLVKRTGEKVFLECVQDMDHENMFWYRQDPGLGLRLIYFSYDVKMKEKGDIPEGYSVSREKKERFSLILESASTNQTSMYLCASTSRAEREFSYEQYFGPGTRLTVT.

This chain joins TRBV5-5 and TRBJ1-2; D unresolved. Germline V gene sequence: CDR1 SGHKS, CDR2 YYEKEE (reference sequence). V lost 0 bases and J 0 bases, leaving 9 bases between the germline ends. The CDR3 has 15 residues. The CDR3 bases are TGTGCCAGCAGCTTGGGACCGAAAGCTAACTATGGCTACACCTTC. Translation gives CASSLGPKANYGYTF.

V usage is TRBV10-2 and J usage is TRBJ2-5; D gene unclear. CDR3 length: 11 amino acids. Germline CDR1 reads WSHSY; CDR2 reads SAAADI. V was clipped by 4 bases and J by 5 bases, with 5 bases between them. As DNA, the CDR3 is TGCGCCAGCAGTGGCCCGGAGACCCAGTACTTC. It encodes CASSGPETQYF.

The chain is built from TRBV7-9 and TRBJ1-2; the D gene is possibly TRBD1 (5 bases). V was shortened by 4 bases and J by 4 bases, with 13 bases between the two germline ends. The CDR3 is made up of 14 amino acids. Per germline, CDR1 SEHNR and CDR2 FQNEAQ (reference sequence). CDR3 sequence (DNA): TGTGCCAGCAGCTCACCCAAGGGGCCCTATGGCTACACCTTC. Its protein is CASSSPKGPYGYTF.

The chain uses TRBV7-9 and TRBJ2-7; 9 bases match TRBD1. J gave up 6 bases and V 6 bases, and 9 bases lay outside the gene matches. This CDR3 spans 14 amino acids. Germline assignment: CDR1 SEHNR and CDR2 FQNEAQ (reference sequence). The CDR3 region is CASSIPGQGPEQYF. CDR3 coding DNA: TGTGCCAGCAGTATTCCGGGACAGGGACCCGAGCAGTACTTC.

This chain uses TRBV7-6 with TRBJ2-7; 12 bases match TRBD2. The CDR3 is 15 residues long. J was trimmed by 3 bases and V by 1 base; bases with no gene match: 1. Germline CDR1 and CDR2: SGHVS and FNYEAQ. The CDR3 DNA follows: TGTGCCAGCAGCTTAGGGACTAGCGGGGTCTACGAGCAGTACTTC. Its protein is CASSLGTSGVYEQYF.

The chain combines TRBV13 with TRBJ2-7, with TRBD2 matching 8 bases. The trim removed 5 bases at V and 2 bases at J, leaving 2 bases unmatched. The CDR3 totals 13 residues. CDR1 is PRHDT, CDR2 FYEKMQ, per germline (reference sequence). The CDR3, as DNA: TGTGCCAGCAGCCGGGGGGGGCCCTACGAGCAGTACTTC. Translating gives CASSRGGPYEQYF.

The gene calls are TRBV29-1 and TRBJ2-1; tentative D call: TRBD1 (6 bases). The CDR3 contains 17 residues. V was pared by 2 bases and J by 4 bases, with 21 bases between. Germline lookup yields CDR1 SQVTM and CDR2 ANQGSEA. For the CDR3, the DNA is TGCAGCGTTGAACCCGAAAGGGTCAACAGGGAATACAATGAGCAGTTCTTC. Encoded protein: CSVEPERVNREYNEQFF.

The chain has TRBV28 and TRBJ2-3, with D possibly being TRBD2 (6 bases). This CDR3 region has 14 residues. Germline values: CDR1 MDHEN, CDR2 SYDVKM. The V end lost 4 bases, the J end lost 4 bases, and 12 bases lay between the germline ends. The CDR3 here is CASSSLSGADTQYF. CDR3 DNA sequence: TGTGCCAGCAGTTCTCTCTCGGGAGCAGATACGCAGTATTTT.

The chain joins TRBV7-9 to TRBJ2-1; TRBD1 or TRBD2 may be the D gene (5 bases each). Germline values: CDR1 SEHNR, CDR2 FQNEAQ (reference sequence). This CDR3 region has 15 residues. The ends were cut back, 5 bases at V and 8 bases at J, with 19 bases in the middle. The CDR3 nucleotides are TGTGCCAGCAGCCGTAGGGTTGTGGGGGTCGATGAGCAGTTCTTC. Translated: CASSRRVVGVDEQFF.

The J gene is TRBJ2-7, the V gene TRBV29-1; no firm D call. V lost 4 bases and J lost 5, with 18 bases in between. CDR1 is SQVTM and CDR2 is ANQGSEA in the germline V gene. The CDR3 is 14 amino acids. This CDR3 is CSVVWAPPGNEQYF. CDR3 coding DNA: TGCAGCGTTGTATGGGCCCCCCCTGGGAACGAGCAGTACTTC.

The chain couples TRBV13 to TRBJ2-1; D perhaps matches TRBD1 (5 bases). CDR3 length: 15 amino acids. V gave up 2 bases and J gave up 0 bases, with 8 bases separating them. The germline V gene encodes CDR1 PRHDT and CDR2 FYEKMQ (reference sequence). The DNA of the CDR3 is TGTGCCAGCAGCTTAAGGACAAGCTCCTACAATGAGCAGTTCTTC. It specifies CASSLRTSSYNEQFF.

The CDR3 coding sequence is TGTGCCAGCAGGGAAATACAAGCGTCTAATGAAAAACTGTTTTTT. This sequence encodes CASREIQASNEKLFF. The chain couples TRBV6-1 to TRBJ1-4; D remains unclear. This CDR3 is 15 amino acids long. Trimming pared 6 bases from V and 3 bases from J, leaving 14 bases between. Germline values: CDR1 MNHNS, CDR2 SASEGT.

This chain uses TRBV2 with TRBJ2-7; no clear D gene. Trimming took 6 bases from V and 6 from J, leaving 12 bases between them. This CDR3 is 12 amino acids long. CDR1 is SNHLY and CDR2 is FYNNEI in the germline V gene. As DNA, the CDR3 is TGTGCCAGCAGGGAACCTCGAGTCGAGCAGTACTTC. This translates into CASREPRVEQYF.

The V call is TRBV7-9, the J call TRBJ2-2, with 7 bases matching TRBD1. J was trimmed by 1 base and V by 4 bases; bases with no gene match: 6. The CDR3 has 16 residues. The germline V gene has CDR1 SEHNR and CDR2 FQNEAQ (reference sequence). CDR3 sequence (DNA): TGTGCCAGCAGCTCACTCCGGGACAGGAACACCGGGGAGCTGTTTTTT. It encodes CASSSLRDRNTGELFF.

This clone was counted once. This chain joins TRBV6-1 and TRBJ2-5; 10 bases fit TRBD2. CDR1 MNHNS and CDR2 SASEGT come from the germline V gene. The CDR3 is made up of 15 amino acids. The J segment lost 4 bases and the V segment lost 6 bases, leaving 8 bases of the junction unmatched. The CDR3 region has the DNA TGTGCCAGCAGGAGCGTTAGCGGGAGGTTAGAGACCCAGTACTTC. Its translation: CASRSVSGRLETQYF.

The gene calls are TRBV9 and TRBJ2-3, with no clear D. Trimming left V 3 bases short and J 2 bases short, with 10 bases between. The CDR3 covers 14 residues. Germline V CDR1 and CDR2: SGDLS, YYNGEE. The CDR3 region has the DNA TGTGCCAGCAGCGCTGAGTGGATCACAGATACGCAGTATTTT. This gives the protein CASSAEWITDTQYF.

With respect to this clone: Distinct nucleotide sequences in the sample also encode this CDR3. The chain is built from TRBV5-6 and TRBJ2-7; unclear D gene. Trimming took off 0 bases at V and 6 bases at J, with 7 bases between the two ends. This CDR3 region has 12 residues. Germline V gives CDR1 SGHDT, CDR2 YYEEEE. CDR3 amino acids: CASSLDTTEQYF. DNA of the CDR3: TGTGCCAGCAGCTTGGATACGACCGAGCAGTACTTC.

This chain joins TRBV13 and TRBJ2-1; 8 bases match TRBD1. Trimming removed 5 bases from V and 5 bases from J; junction bases left unmatched: 8. CDR1 is PRHDT and CDR2 is FYEKMQ in the germline V gene (reference sequence). This CDR3 contains 15 residues. CDR3 in amino acids: CASSPSGTGDNEQFF. The CDR3 DNA reads as TGTGCCAGCAGCCCCAGTGGGACAGGTGACAATGAGCAGTTCTTC.

The chain combines TRBV27 with TRBJ2-3; the D is unclear. Per the germline V gene, CDR1 is MNHEY and CDR2 is SMNVEV (reference sequence). V was trimmed by 5 bases and J by 1 base, leaving 19 bases between them. The length of the CDR3 is 17 residues. The CDR3 loop is CASSPQDPPVGTDTQYF. Written as DNA, the CDR3 is TGTGCCAGCAGTCCCCAGGACCCTCCCGTCGGCACAGATACGCAGTATTTT.

This sequence joins TRBV5-6 and TRBJ1-3, with TRBD1 matching over 8 bases. This CDR3 is built from 15 residues. With 1 base clipped from V and 2 bases from J, the junction kept 2 bases outside the gene matches. CDR1 and CDR2 from the germline V gene are SGHDT and YYEEEE. The CDR3: CASSLMTGAGNTIYF. CDR3 coding DNA: TGTGCCAGCAGCTTGATGACAGGGGCTGGAAACACCATATATTTT.

The chain links TRBV7-9 to TRBJ2-7; TRBD2 might be the D (6 bases). The CDR3 is 13 amino acids. Trimming took 5 bases from V and 3 from J, leaving 11 bases between them. In germline, CDR1 is SEHNR, CDR2 FQNEAQ (reference sequence). Written as DNA, the CDR3 is TGTGCCAGCAGCCCAGGAGGGGTCTACGAGCAGTACTTC. This sequence encodes CASSPGGVYEQYF.

The chain has TRBV7-6 and TRBJ2-5, with 7 bases aligning to TRBD2. Germline lookup yields CDR1 SGHVS and CDR2 FNYEAQ. V was clipped by 3 bases and J by 3 bases; unmatched bases: 7. The CDR3 spans 15 residues. Here the CDR3 DNA reads TGTGCCAGCAGCTTCGAAAGGGGAGGGGAAGAGACCCAGTACTTC. Translation: CASSFERGGEETQYF.

This rearrangement joins TRBV18 to TRBJ2-7, with 8 nucleotides matching TRBD1. The CDR3 sequence is 16 residues long. In germline, CDR1 is KGHSH, CDR2 LQKENI. V lost 6 bases and J lost 4; bases outside the gene matches: 14. The CDR3 bases are TGTGCCAGCTCTGAAGGGGCGGACAGGGAAATATACGAGCAGTACTTC. Translation: CASSEGADREIYEQYF. The full variable domain, in which reference TRBV18 and TRBJ2-7 provide the parts outside the CDR3, is NAGVMQNPRHLVRRRGQEARLRCSPMKGHSHVYWYRQLPEEGLKFMVYLQKENIIDESGMPKERFSAEFPKEGPSILRIQQVVRGDSAAYFCASSEGADREIYEQYFGPGTRLTVT.

The chain employs TRBV5-1 and TRBJ2-3, with 11 bases that match TRBD2. Looked up from germline, CDR1 is SGHRS and CDR2 is YFSETQ. The CDR3 consists of 17 residues. Trimming cost V 4 bases and J 5 bases; bases outside gene matches: 12. The CDR3 sequence is CASSVLLAGVYKDTQYF. The CDR3 DNA is TGCGCCAGCAGCGTATTACTAGCGGGAGTGTACAAAGATACGCAGTATTTT.

Note on this clone: The sample contains more than one DNA sequence encoding this CDR3. The V call is TRBV5-6, the J call TRBJ1-3; D gene ambiguous. CDR3 length equals 14 residues. V was trimmed by 0 bases and J by 0 bases, leaving 4 bases between them. CDR1 and CDR2 from the germline V gene are SGHDT and YYEEEE. CDR3 loop: CASSLGISGNTIYF. In nucleotides, the CDR3 is TGTGCCAGCAGCTTGGGTATCTCTGGAAACACCATATATTTT.

This clone was detected once. This chain uses TRBV7-6 with TRBJ1-2, with D perhaps TRBD1 (5 bases). Per the germline V gene, CDR1 is SGHVS and CDR2 is FNYEAQ. The V end lost 5 bases, the J end lost 4 bases, and 20 bases lay between the germline ends. The CDR3 runs to 16 residues. CDR3 amino acids: CASSPRPVLGLYGYTF. The CDR3 DNA follows: TGTGCCAGCAGCCCACGGCCCGTCCTGGGGCTCTATGGCTACACCTTC.

Comment on this clone: Other DNA variants within this sample encode the same CDR3. V usage is TRBV7-9 and J usage is TRBJ2-7; D may be TRBD2 (6 bases). The CDR3 contains 14 residues. Germline values: CDR1 SEHNR, CDR2 FQNEAQ (reference sequence). Trimming removed 5 bases from V and 0 bases from J, with 11 bases in between. The CDR3 region has the DNA TGTGCCAGCAGCCCCCGGGAGAGCTCCTACGAGCAGTACTTC. Translated: CASSPRESSYEQYF.